The entry below describes one T cell receptor (beta chain). With 2 bases removed from V and 1 base from J, the gap between germline ends came to 8 bases. There are 14 residues in the CDR3. CDR1 MDHEN and CDR2 SYDVKM come from the germline V gene. This entry belongs to a study of blood T cell repertoires in COVID-19. About the study: From the United States, Italy and Spain came samples of acute and convalescent COVID-19.

In the original workflow: How many nucleated cells were present was estimated from reference gene primer amplification. Assay: immunoSEQ multiplex PCR; the TCRdb copy retains only in-frame clones and omits some. That table is the source of V, J and clone size, and D and trimming were worked out from the DNA. The data contain about 90,000 clones, about 92% of them seen just once; the ten biggest clones take up roughly 6.4%. This sequence originates from a woman aged 60-75 years with active COVID-19. The material sequenced was peripheral blood. The J gene is TRBJ1-1, the V gene TRBV28; maybe TRBD1 (6 bases). CDR3 DNA sequence: TGTGCCAGCAGTTTACAGGGGCAGAACACTGAAGCTTTCTTT. It is translated as CASSLQGQNTEAFF.